This T cell receptor (beta chain) was sequenced for a study of shared clonotypes between healthy human individuals. Regarding the study as a whole: Across subsets, estimated richness was generally greater for naive than for memory populations.

In replicate PCRs of sorted subsets, approximately 200 ng DNA, roughly 27,000 T cell genomes, was used. Only in-frame clones appear in the TCRdb table, and some are missing; sequencing was by immunoSEQ multiplex PCR. The table has about 2 million clones, about 95% seen once. Germline lookup yields CDR1 GTSNPN and CDR2 SVGIG (reference sequence). The CDR3 loop spans 12 amino acids. Between the trimmed V and J ends, which lost 1 base and 3 bases, there was a span of 6 bases. As concerns this clone: Its antigen is unknown. Other DNA sequences within the sample encode an identical CDR3.

The J gene is TRBJ1-2, the V gene TRBV30; D gene ambiguous. The sequence came from a man aged 18 to 30 in good health. The sequenced material came from naive CD4+ T cells sorted from blood. Subset given: CD45RA+ positively selected. DNA of the CDR3: TGTGCCTGGAGTGGAAGAGACTATGGCTACACCTTC. Protein sequence: CAWSGRDYGYTF. Full variable domain (remainder filled in from reference TRBV30 and TRBJ1-2): SQTIHQWPATLVQPVGSPLSLECTVEGTSNPNLYWYRQAAGRGLQLLFYSVGIGQISSEVPQNLSASRPQDRQFILSSKKLLLSDSGFYLCAWSGRDYGYTFGSGTRLTVV.